This TCR beta chain was documented in a study of shared clonotypes between healthy human individuals. CD4+ cells yielded CD45RA+ naive and CD45RA-negative memory subsets. With 4 bases clipped from V and 5 bases from J, the junction kept 4 bases outside the gene matches. Germline loops: CDR1 SGHRS, CDR2 YFSETQ. This CDR3 has 14 amino acids. A note on this clone: Its antigen remains unknown.

The study's findings and limits: Despite large depth, rarefaction showed incomplete sorted-subset sequencing.

Profiling relied on immunoSEQ multiplex PCR, and the TCRdb table lists in-frame clones only, not all of them. The table includes millions of clones, more than 90% detected once. This clonotype originated in a man between 18 and 35 years old in good health. The source material was naive CD4+ T cells sorted from blood. The subset: CD45RA+ positively selected. This chain connects TRBV5-1 to TRBJ2-7; 12 nucleotides align to TRBD1. The CDR3 protein is CASSGTGGGDEQYF. For the CDR3, the DNA is TGCGCCAGCAGCGGGACAGGGGGCGGGGACGAGCAGTACTTC.